The T cell receptor beta chain described here comes from a study of blood T cell repertoires in COVID-19. Assay: immunoSEQ multiplex PCR; the TCRdb copy retains only in-frame clones and omits some. The sample shows fewer than 100,000 clones, roughly 85% of them seen only once. The CDR3 contains 16 residues. The germline V gene encodes CDR1 SGHTA and CDR2 FQGTGA. V was cut by 3 bases and J by 0 bases, with 12 bases left in between. Seattle cases were enrolled at active infection and followed longitudinally. The receptor's source is a man in his forties or fifties with COVID-19, enrolled during active disease. The rearrangement uses TRBV7-3 and TRBJ1-3; D is perhaps TRBD1 (6 bases). Sequencing was carried out using peripheral blood. CDR3 residues: CASSLGDTISGNTIYF. In DNA, the CDR3 is TGTGCCAGCAGCTTGGGGGACACTATCTCTGGAAACACCATATATTTT.